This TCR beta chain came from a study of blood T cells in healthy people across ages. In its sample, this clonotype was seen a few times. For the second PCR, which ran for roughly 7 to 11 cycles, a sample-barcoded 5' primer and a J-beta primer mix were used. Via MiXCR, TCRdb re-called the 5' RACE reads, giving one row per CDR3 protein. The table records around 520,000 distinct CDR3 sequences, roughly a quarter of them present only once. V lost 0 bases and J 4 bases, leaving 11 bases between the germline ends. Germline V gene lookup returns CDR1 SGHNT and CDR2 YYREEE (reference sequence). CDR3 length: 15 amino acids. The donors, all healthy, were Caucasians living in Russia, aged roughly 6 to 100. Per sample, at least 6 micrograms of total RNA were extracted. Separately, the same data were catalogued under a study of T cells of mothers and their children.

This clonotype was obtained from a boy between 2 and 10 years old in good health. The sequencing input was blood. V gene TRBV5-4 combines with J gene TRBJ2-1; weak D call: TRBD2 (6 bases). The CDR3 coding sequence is TGTGCCAGCAGCTTGGATGATAGCGGATACAATGAGCAGTTCTTC. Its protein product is CASSLDDSGYNEQFF.